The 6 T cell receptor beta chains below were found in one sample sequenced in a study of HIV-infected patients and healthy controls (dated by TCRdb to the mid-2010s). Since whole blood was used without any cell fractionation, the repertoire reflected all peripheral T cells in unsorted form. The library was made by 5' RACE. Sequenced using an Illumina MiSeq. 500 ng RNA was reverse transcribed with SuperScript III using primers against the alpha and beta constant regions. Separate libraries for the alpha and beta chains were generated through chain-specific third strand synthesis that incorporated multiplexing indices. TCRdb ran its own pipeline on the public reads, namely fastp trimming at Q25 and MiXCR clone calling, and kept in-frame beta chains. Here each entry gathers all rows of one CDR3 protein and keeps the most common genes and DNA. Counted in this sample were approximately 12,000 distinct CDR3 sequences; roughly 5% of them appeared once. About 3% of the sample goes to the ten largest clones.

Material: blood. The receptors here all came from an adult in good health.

The CDR3 sequence is CASSLIAGNTIYF. The CDR3 DNA sequence: TGTGCCAGCAGCTTAATCGCCGGAAACACCATATATTTT. This chain links TRBV11-2 with TRBJ1-3; D unclear. V was shortened by 2 bases and J by 4 bases, with 6 bases between the two germline ends. The CDR3 is made up of 13 amino acids. CDR1 is SGHAT and CDR2 is FQNNGV in the germline V gene.

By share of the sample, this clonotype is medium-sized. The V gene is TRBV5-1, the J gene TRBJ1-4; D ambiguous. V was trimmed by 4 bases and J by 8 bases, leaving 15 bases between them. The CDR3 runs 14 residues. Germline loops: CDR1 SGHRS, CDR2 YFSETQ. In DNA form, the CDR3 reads TGCGCCAGCAGCCTAGACGTCCCTTGGGAAAAACTGTTTTTT. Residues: CASSLDVPWEKLFF.

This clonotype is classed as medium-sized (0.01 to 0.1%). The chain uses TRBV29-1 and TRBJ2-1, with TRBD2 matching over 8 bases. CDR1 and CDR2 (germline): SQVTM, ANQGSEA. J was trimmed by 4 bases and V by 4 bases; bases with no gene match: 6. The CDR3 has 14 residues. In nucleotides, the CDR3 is TGCAGCGTTGCCGGGACTAGGGATTACAATGAGCAGTTCTTC. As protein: CSVAGTRDYNEQFF.

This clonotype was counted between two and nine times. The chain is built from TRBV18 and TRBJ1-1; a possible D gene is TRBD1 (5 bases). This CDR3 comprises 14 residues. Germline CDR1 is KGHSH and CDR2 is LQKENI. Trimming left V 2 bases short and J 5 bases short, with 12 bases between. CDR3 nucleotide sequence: TGTGCCAGCTCACCAGGGACCCTAGGGACTGAAGCTTTCTTT. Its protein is CASSPGTLGTEAFF.

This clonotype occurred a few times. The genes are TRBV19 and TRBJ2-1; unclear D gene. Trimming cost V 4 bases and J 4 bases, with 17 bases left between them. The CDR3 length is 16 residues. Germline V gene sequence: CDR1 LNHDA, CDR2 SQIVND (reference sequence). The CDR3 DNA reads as TGTGCCAGTAGTAAACTCTCTCGATGGGTTTACAATGAGCAGTTCTTC. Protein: CASSKLSRWVYNEQFF.

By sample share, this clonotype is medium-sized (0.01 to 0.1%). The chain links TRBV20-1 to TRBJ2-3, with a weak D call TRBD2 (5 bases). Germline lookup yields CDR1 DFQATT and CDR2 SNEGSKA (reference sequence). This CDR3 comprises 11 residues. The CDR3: CSPRVGETQYF. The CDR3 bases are TGCAGCCCCCGTGTCGGGGAGACGCAGTATTTT.